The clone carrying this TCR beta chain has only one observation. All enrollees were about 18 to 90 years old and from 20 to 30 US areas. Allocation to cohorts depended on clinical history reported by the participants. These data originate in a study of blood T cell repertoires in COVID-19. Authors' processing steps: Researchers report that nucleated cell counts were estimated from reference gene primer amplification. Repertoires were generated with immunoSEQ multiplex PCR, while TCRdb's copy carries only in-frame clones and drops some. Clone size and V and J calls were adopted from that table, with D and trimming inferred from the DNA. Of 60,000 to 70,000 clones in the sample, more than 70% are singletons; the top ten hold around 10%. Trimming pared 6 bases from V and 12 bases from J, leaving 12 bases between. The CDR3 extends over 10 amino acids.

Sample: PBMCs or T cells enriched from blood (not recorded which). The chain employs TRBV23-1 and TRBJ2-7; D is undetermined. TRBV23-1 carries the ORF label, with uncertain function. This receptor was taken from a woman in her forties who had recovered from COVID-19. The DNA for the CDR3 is TGCGCCAGCAGCCTGCACTTCGGGTACTTC. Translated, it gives CASSLHFGYF.